A selection of T cell receptor beta chains follows, all from one sample in a study of blood T cell repertoires in COVID-19. This table comes from immunoSEQ multiplex PCR, and its TCRdb copy is limited to in-frame clones, with some not included. The sample yields approximately 100,000 clones, less than 85% seen once. The specimen sequenced was peripheral blood. The receptors were sampled from a man in his sixties or seventies with active or convalescent COVID-19. The CDR3 runs from the conserved cysteine through the conserved F or W. A D gene is named only where the DNA matches it firmly. The listing skips clone size in some rows; elsewhere it reads once, few, many or a size class.

size,V,D,J,DNA,CDR3
NA,TRBV19,NA,TRBJ2-7,TGTGCCAGTAGTATACGGGCAGGGGAGACGAGCGAGCAGTACTTC,CASSIRAGETSEQYF
once,TRBV28,NA,TRBJ1-5,TGTGCCAGCAGTTGGTCAGCTGGGAGGAATCAGCCCCAGCATTTT,CASSWSAGRNQPQHF
NA,TRBV20-1,NA,TRBJ2-1,TGCAGTGCGCCCCTAGTAAACGAGCAGTTCTTC,CSAPLVNEQFF
NA,TRBV27,TRBD2,TRBJ2-1,TGTGCCAGCAACCAAGCGGCTAGCGGGGACAATGAGCAGTTCTTC,CASNQAASGDNEQFF
few,TRBV5-4,NA,TRBJ1-4,TGTGCCAGCAGCTTGGCGGGAAGGGAAAAACTGTTTTTT,CASSLAGREKLFF
NA,TRBV5-1,TRBD1,TRBJ2-2,TGCGCCAGCAGCCCGGGACAGGGGGCGAACACCGGGGAGCTGTTTTTT,CASSPGQGANTGELFF
NA,TRBV15,NA,TRBJ1-2,TGTGCCACCAGCACCGAGGGGCAGGGGAGAGGCTACACCTTC,CATSTEGQGRGYTF
NA,TRBV19,NA,TRBJ1-5,TGTGCCAGTACGACGGGGGAGCGGCAGCCCCAGCATTTT,CASTTGERQPQHF
NA,TRBV28,TRBD1,TRBJ1-1,TGTGCCAGCAGTTTCATGCCAGGGGGCAACACTGAAGCTTTCTTT,CASSFMPGGNTEAFF
NA,TRBV21-1,NA,TRBJ2-5,TGTGCCAGCAGCAAGAACAGGGTCCAAGAGACCCAGTACTTC,CASSKNRVQETQYF
NA,TRBV19,TRBD1,TRBJ1-5,TGTGCCAGTAGTATACTGACAGGGGGGCTGAGTAGCAATCAGCCCCAGCATTTT,CASSILTGGLSSNQPQHF
NA,TRBV7-7,NA,TRBJ2-2,TGTGCCAGCAGCTTAGGTGTGGGTGGACTCCCCACCGGGGAGCTGTTTTTT,CASSLGVGGLPTGELFF
NA,TRBV3-1/TRBV3-2,NA,TRBJ1-4,TGTGCCAGCAGCGCACGGGATACAAGGGAAAAACTGTTTTTT,CASSARDTREKLFF
NA,TRBV9,TRBD2,TRBJ2-3,TGTGCCAGCAGCGTAAGAGGGACTAGCGGCACAGATACGCAGTATTTT,CASSVRGTSGTDTQYF
NA,TRBV7-9,NA,TRBJ2-4,TGTGCCAGCAGCTCGGTAGCCAAAAACATTCAGTACTTC,CASSSVAKNIQYF
NA,TRBV5-1,NA,TRBJ1-2,TGCGCCAGCAGGGCGGTGAACTATGGCTACACCTTC,CASRAVNYGYTF
NA,TRBV11-1,NA,TRBJ1-1,TGTGCCAGCAGCTTAGACAGGGACACTGAAGCTTTCTTT,CASSLDRDTEAFF
few,TRBV15,NA,TRBJ1-3,TGTGCCACCAGCAGAGATGCCAGGGGAAACACCATATATTTT,CATSRDARGNTIYF
NA,TRBV4-1,NA,TRBJ2-5,TGCGCCAGCAGCCAATCTCTGGGGGAAACAGGGAAAGAGACCCAGTACTTC,CASSQSLGETGKETQYF
NA,TRBV2,NA,TRBJ1-2,TGTGCCAGCAGTGAATCGGGTCATGGCTACACCTTC,CASSESGHGYTF
NA,TRBV19,NA,TRBJ1-5,TGTGCCAGTATTGGGCAGCCTAATCAGCCCCAGCATTTT,CASIGQPNQPQHF
few,TRBV6-1,TRBD1,TRBJ1-5,TGTGCCAGCAGTGGGCGGACAGGGGGCGTGGGTCAGCCCCAGCATTTT,CASSGRTGGVGQPQHF
NA,TRBV3-1/TRBV3-2,NA,TRBJ1-3,TGTGCCAGCAGCCAAGTGGGCGGGAACACCATATATTTT,CASSQVGGNTIYF
NA,TRBV5-1,TRBD1,TRBJ1-4,TGCGCCAGCAGCTTGTCTACGGGACAGAATGAAAAACTGTTTTTT,CASSLSTGQNEKLFF
NA,TRBV6-5,TRBD2,TRBJ2-5,TGTGCCAGCAATAAGCCGGGACTAGCTCAAGAGACCCAGTACTTC,CASNKPGLAQETQYF
once,TRBV9,NA,TRBJ1-1,TGTGCCAGCAGCGTGGGGACCGACAGGCCCACTGAAGCTTTCTTT,CASSVGTDRPTEAFF
NA,TRBV28,TRBD1,TRBJ1-1,TGTGCCAGCAGTCCAACGGGACAGGAGAACACTGAAGCTTTCTTT,CASSPTGQENTEAFF
once,TRBV12-5,NA,TRBJ2-1,TGTGCTAGTGGTTTAAACGAGAATGAGCAGTTCTTC,CASGLNENEQFF
few,TRBV6-5,NA,TRBJ1-2,TGTGCCAGCAGGCCCGGGGCTAACTATGGCTACACCTTC,CASRPGANYGYTF
NA,TRBV27,TRBD1,TRBJ2-5,TGTGCCAGCAGTCCAAACAGGGGGAGAGAGACCCAGTACTTC,CASSPNRGRETQYF
few,TRBV5-4,NA,TRBJ2-1,TGTGCCAGCAGCTTGACTACCAGCCTCGGCAATGAGCAGTTCTTC,CASSLTTSLGNEQFF
NA,TRBV12-5,TRBD1,TRBJ2-3,TGTGCTAGTGGTTTGGTCCTTGAACGGGACAGATCTTCCTCTAGCACAGATACGCAGTATTTT,CASGLVLERDRSSSSTDTQYF
NA,TRBV6-6,NA,TRBJ1-2,TGTGCCAGCTGGGGGGGAGGCTACACCTTC,CASWGGGYTF
few,TRBV11-2,NA,TRBJ1-1,TGTGCCAGCAGCTTAGGCCCTCAGGGGTTTACTTTCTTT,CASSLGPQGFTFF
NA,TRBV2,TRBD2,TRBJ2-1,TGTGCCAGCAGTGTTCTCGGGACTAGCGGGAGACGGACCTACAATGAGCAGTTCTTC,CASSVLGTSGRRTYNEQFF
once,TRBV10-3,NA,TRBJ1-1,TGTGCCATCAGTGAGGGAGGGGACACTGAAGCTTTCTTT,CAISEGGDTEAFF
once,TRBV7-9,TRBD1,TRBJ1-5,TGTGCCAGCAGCTTAGAGACAGGGGATCAGCCCCAGCATTTT,CASSLETGDQPQHF
NA,TRBV3-1/TRBV3-2,TRBD2,TRBJ2-5,TGTGCCAGCAGCCATTACGGTCGGGGACTAGCGGGAAAAGAGACCCAGTACTTC,CASSHYGRGLAGKETQYF
few,TRBV5-1,NA,TRBJ2-1,TGCGCCAGCAGCGGTACAGGGTCAGGACAAAGCTCCTACAATGAGCAGTTCTTC,CASSGTGSGQSSYNEQFF
few,TRBV27,TRBD2,TRBJ2-7,TGTGCCAGCAGCTGGGGGACTAGCGAGGCCTACGAGCAGTACTTC,CASSWGTSEAYEQYF
NA,TRBV5-1,TRBD1,TRBJ2-5,TGCGCCAGCAGGGGGACAGGGGCAGAGACCCAGTACTTC,CASRGTGAETQYF
NA,TRBV7-9,NA,TRBJ1-1,TGTGCCAGCAGCGTCGACAGAAACACTGAAGCTTTCTTT,CASSVDRNTEAFF
NA,TRBV5-1,NA,TRBJ2-5,TGCGCCAGCAGCTTGGGGCAGCAAGAGACCCAGTACTTC,CASSLGQQETQYF
NA,TRBV5-1,TRBD2,TRBJ2-4,TGCGCCAGCAGCTTGGAAGCGGGAGGGAACATTCAGTACTTC,CASSLEAGGNIQYF
NA,TRBV11-2,NA,TRBJ2-7,TGTGCCAGCAGCCCCGACAGGTCCGAGCAGTACTTC,CASSPDRSEQYF
NA,TRBV10-3,TRBD1,TRBJ1-6,TGTGCCATCAGAGGAGTGGACAGGGGATCCCCTTCACCCCTCCACTTT,CAIRGVDRGSPSPLHF
NA,TRBV19,NA,TRBJ1-4,TGTGCCAGTAGTCAGGGTTGGGCAACTAATGAAAAACTGTTTTTT,CASSQGWATNEKLFF
NA,TRBV4-1,NA,TRBJ1-2,TGCGCCAGCAGCCGAGACGGACAGACCTACTATGGCTACACCTTC,CASSRDGQTYYGYTF
once,TRBV2,TRBD2,TRBJ2-5,TGTGCCAGCAGGGACCATACTAGCGGCCAAGAGACCCAGTACTTC,CASRDHTSGQETQYF
NA,TRBV18,NA,TRBJ2-3,TGTGCCAGCTCACCCACTTCCGGAGATACGCAGTATTTT,CASSPTSGDTQYF
NA,TRBV5-1,TRBD1,TRBJ1-4,TGCGCCAGCAGCCCAGGACAGGCCACAACTAATGAAAAACTGTTTTTT,CASSPGQATTNEKLFF
NA,TRBV12-3/TRBV12-4,NA,TRBJ2-1,TGTGCCAGCAGGAGGGGGATCTACAATGAGCAGTTCTTC,CASRRGIYNEQFF
NA,TRBV15,TRBD1,TRBJ1-3,TGTGCCACCAGCGTGACAGGGGGGACTGGAAACACCATATATTTT,CATSVTGGTGNTIYF